A single sample is the source of the 8 T cell receptor beta chains below, sequenced in a study of cytomegalovirus exposure and HLA in healthy donors (dated 2017 in TCRdb). The library relied on the immunoSEQ multiplex PCR assay. For the multiplex PCR, a mixture combining 60 forward primers for TCR Vbeta segments and 13 reverse primers for TCR Jbeta segments was used. The source is immuneACCESS, and TCRdb retained only in-frame sequences with V and J called. Part of the clones is not carried over; for the studies checked, unresolved V genes explain less than half of this, and the remainder is unexplained. The sample profile shows about 120,000 clones; nearly 80% of them were found once. The ten largest clones capture about 3.3% of the sample. The specimen was PBMCs. The receptors originated from a woman aged 25 to 39 in good health and CMV-seropositive.

The V and J genes are TRBV6-6 and TRBJ2-5, with 8 bases that match TRBD1. Trimming removed 5 bases from V and 7 bases from J; junction bases left unmatched: 9. There are 14 residues in the CDR3. CDR1 is MNHNY and CDR2 is SVGAGI in the germline V gene (reference sequence). CDR3 region: CASSGSDRAVTQYF. The CDR3 DNA follows: TGTGCCAGCAGTGGATCGGACAGGGCTGTGACCCAGTACTTC.

This clone was seen a handful of times. The V and J genes are TRBV7-3 and TRBJ2-2; D remains unclear. Germline CDR1 SGHTA, CDR2 FQGTGA. CDR3 length equals 14 residues. Trimming cost V 6 bases and J 1 base, with 9 bases left between them. In DNA form, the CDR3 reads TGTGCCAGCAGATCTGGGCAGAACACCGGGGAGCTGTTTTTT. Its translation is CASRSGQNTGELFF.

The chain uses TRBV7-2 and TRBJ2-7; 9 nucleotides align to TRBD1. The trim removed 7 bases at V and 2 bases at J, leaving 9 bases unmatched. Per germline, CDR1 SGHTA and CDR2 FQGNSA. The CDR3 spans 15 residues. This CDR3 reads CASIQDRGFTYEQYF. CDR3 DNA sequence: TGTGCCAGCATTCAAGACAGGGGGTTTACCTACGAGCAGTACTTC.

The rearrangement links TRBV27 to TRBJ2-7; 10 nucleotides agree with TRBD1. The V gene's germline CDR1 is MNHEY and CDR2 SMNVEV (reference sequence). CDR3 length equals 16 residues. V shed 5 bases, J shed 7 bases, and the junction held 14 bases outside the gene matches. For the CDR3, the DNA is TGTGCCAGCAGTACTCAAGACAGGGGGCGGCCGTGGGAGCAGTACTTC. Translating it yields CASSTQDRGRPWEQYF.

The chain employs TRBV5-4 and TRBJ2-1; 10 nucleotides agree with TRBD2. The V and J ends lost 4 bases and 6 bases, in that order; junction bases with no gene match: 7. This CDR3 contains 15 residues. Germline assignment: CDR1 SGHNT and CDR2 YYREEE (reference sequence). CDR3 bases: TGTGCCAGCAGCAGGCGGACTAGCGGCTTCAATGAGCAGTTCTTC. This translates into CASSRRTSGFNEQFF. The full variable domain, rest sourced from reference TRBV5-4 and TRBJ2-1, is ETGVTQSPTHLIKTRGQQVTLRCSSQSGHNTVSWYQQALGQGPQFIFQYYREEENGRGNFPPRFSGLQFPNYSSELNVNALELDDSALYLCASSRRTSGFNEQFFGPGTRLTVL.

The chain uses TRBV27 and TRBJ2-3; D is ambiguous. Looked up from germline, CDR1 is MNHEY and CDR2 is SMNVEV (reference sequence). The CDR3 loop spans 13 amino acids. Trimming removed 3 bases at V and 4 bases at J, with 8 bases between. The CDR3 spells CASSFLSPDTQYF. DNA of the CDR3: TGTGCCAGCAGTTTTCTATCTCCAGATACGCAGTATTTT.

The rearrangement joins TRBV5-1 to TRBJ2-7; 10 positions match TRBD1. With 3 bases clipped from V and 4 bases from J, the junction kept 4 bases outside the gene matches. The CDR3 has 14 residues. Germline V gene lookup returns CDR1 SGHRS and CDR2 YFSETQ. CDR3 in amino acids: CASSSSGQGYEQYF. The CDR3 DNA is TGCGCCAGCAGCTCCTCGGGACAGGGGTACGAGCAGTACTTC.

The V gene is TRBV4-3, the J gene TRBJ1-1, with unresolved D. The germline gives CDR1 LGHNA, CDR2 YSLEER. The V end was cut by 4 bases, the J end by 4 bases, with 10 bases between. This CDR3 region has 13 residues. This CDR3 reads CASSPTGFTEAFF. In DNA form, the CDR3 reads TGCGCCAGCAGCCCCACGGGGTTCACTGAAGCTTTCTTT.